The rows below give T cell receptor beta chains drawn from one sample of a study of T-cell memory formation after mild COVID-19. TCRdb re-derived calls from the 5' RACE reads in MiXCR, one entry per CDR3 protein. The table lists around 190,000 distinct CDR3 sequences, roughly 18% of them singletons. The source material was PBMCs or a T cell subset sorted from them (not recorded which). The receptor set was obtained from a man between 18 and 29 years old who had mild COVID-19 (a few samples of this study predate the infection). Cell type and time point are not known. Each CDR3 is given with its conserved first and last residue. Fields, in order: D gene, clone size, V gene, J gene, CDR3 DNA, CDR3 protein. D genes are given only for firm matches. Size is omitted from some rows. Given values are once, few, many or a class for expanded clones.

D gene: TRBD1; clone size: few; V gene: TRBV5-1; J gene: TRBJ1-2; CDR3 DNA: TGCGCCAGCAGCTCTCCGGGACAGGGAAGGTCTGGCTACACCTTC; CDR3 protein: CASSSPGQGRSGYTF
D gene: -; clone size: few; V gene: TRBV5-1; J gene: TRBJ1-1; CDR3 DNA: TGCGCCAGCGCCAGTCAGGCGAACGCTGAAGCTTTCTTT; CDR3 protein: CASASQANAEAFF
D gene: -; clone size: few; V gene: TRBV14; J gene: TRBJ1-4; CDR3 DNA: TGTGCCAGCAGCCACGATTCGGGGACCTCAAAGGTCACTAATGAAAAACTGTTTTTT; CDR3 protein: CASSHDSGTSKVTNEKLFF
D gene: TRBD1; clone size: -; V gene: TRBV19; J gene: TRBJ1-4; CDR3 DNA: TGTGCCAGTAGACCCCGGGACAGGGCGATATCAACTAATGAAAAACTGTTTTTT; CDR3 protein: CASRPRDRAISTNEKLFF
D gene: -; clone size: -; V gene: TRBV2; J gene: TRBJ2-1; CDR3 DNA: TGTGCCAGCAGTGAAGGGCTGGAGCAGTTCTTC; CDR3 protein: CASSEGLEQFF
D gene: -; clone size: few; V gene: TRBV30; J gene: TRBJ2-3; CDR3 DNA: TGTGCCTGGAGCCCAGGGGGGATCACAGATACGCAGTATTTT; CDR3 protein: CAWSPGGITDTQYF
D gene: -; clone size: -; V gene: TRBV5-5; J gene: TRBJ1-3; CDR3 DNA: TGTGCCAGCAGCTTGGCAGGGCTCTCTGGAAACACCATATATTTT; CDR3 protein: CASSLAGLSGNTIYF
D gene: TRBD1; clone size: many; V gene: TRBV24-1; J gene: TRBJ2-3; CDR3 DNA: TGTGCCACCGGAACAGGGGCCTTTAGCACAGATACGCAGTATTTT; CDR3 protein: CATGTGAFSTDTQYF
D gene: -; clone size: few; V gene: TRBV7-6; J gene: TRBJ2-2; CDR3 DNA: TGTGCCAGCAGCTTAGGCCAGAACCGGGAGCTGTTTTTT; CDR3 protein: CASSLGQNRELFF
D gene: TRBD1; clone size: -; V gene: TRBV12-3/TRBV12-4; J gene: TRBJ1-3; CDR3 DNA: TGTGCCAGCAACTCAGGGGGCCTTGGAAACACCATATATTTT; CDR3 protein: CASNSGGLGNTIYF
D gene: TRBD2; clone size: -; V gene: TRBV5-1; J gene: TRBJ2-3; CDR3 DNA: TGCGCCAGCAGCTCTGCGGGGGGCACCACAGATACGCAGTATTTT; CDR3 protein: CASSSAGGTTDTQYF
D gene: TRBD1; clone size: few; V gene: TRBV12-3/TRBV12-4; J gene: TRBJ2-7; CDR3 DNA: TGTGCCAGCTCACAGGGGGCAGTTTACTTC; CDR3 protein: CASSQGAVYF
D gene: -; clone size: -; V gene: TRBV7-6; J gene: TRBJ2-1; CDR3 DNA: TGTGCCAGCAGCTTAGTCGGGGGGCTATACAATGAGCAGTTCTTC; CDR3 protein: CASSLVGGLYNEQFF
D gene: TRBD1; clone size: -; V gene: TRBV14; J gene: TRBJ1-5; CDR3 DNA: TGTGCCAGCAGCCACGGACAGGGATCACAGCCCCAGCATTTT; CDR3 protein: CASSHGQGSQPQHF
D gene: -; clone size: few; V gene: TRBV12-3/TRBV12-4; J gene: TRBJ2-5; CDR3 DNA: TGTGCCAGCAGCCCCCGGGCAGGCATAAAAGCGGAAGAGACCCAGTACTTC; CDR3 protein: CASSPRAGIKAEETQYF
D gene: -; clone size: -; V gene: TRBV27; J gene: TRBJ1-5; CDR3 DNA: TGTGCCAGCAGTTTATCATTGGGGTGGGATCAGCCCCAGCATTTT; CDR3 protein: CASSLSLGWDQPQHF
D gene: -; clone size: -; V gene: TRBV7-2; J gene: TRBJ2-7; CDR3 DNA: TGTGCCAGCAGCTTAGAGGCGGCGGGGTCCGAGCAGTACTTC; CDR3 protein: CASSLEAAGSEQYF
D gene: TRBD1; clone size: many; V gene: TRBV4-3; J gene: TRBJ1-2; CDR3 DNA: TGCGCCAGCAGCCGTAAGACAGGGGGAACCTCCTATGGCTACACCTTC; CDR3 protein: CASSRKTGGTSYGYTF
D gene: -; clone size: -; V gene: TRBV21-1; J gene: TRBJ2-3; CDR3 DNA: TGTGCCAGCAGCAAGACAGGGGTCACAGATACGCAGTATTTT; CDR3 protein: CASSKTGVTDTQYF
D gene: -; clone size: -; V gene: TRBV7-9; J gene: TRBJ2-6; CDR3 DNA: TGTGCCAGCAGCTTCAACAGGGCTGGGGCCAACGTCCTGACTTTC; CDR3 protein: CASSFNRAGANVLTF
D gene: TRBD2; clone size: -; V gene: TRBV12-3/TRBV12-4; J gene: TRBJ2-3; CDR3 DNA: TGTGCCAGCAGTCCTCTCGCGGGGGGGCAAGGAGATACGCAGTATTTT; CDR3 protein: CASSPLAGGQGDTQYF
D gene: -; clone size: few; V gene: TRBV7-9; J gene: TRBJ1-1; CDR3 DNA: TGTGCCAGCAGCCCCCGTACTGTAGGGTTAGGAACTGAAGCTTTCTTT; CDR3 protein: CASSPRTVGLGTEAFF
D gene: -; clone size: many; V gene: TRBV7-9; J gene: TRBJ1-1; CDR3 DNA: TGTGCCAGCAGCGGGGGGGCTGAAGCTTTCTTT; CDR3 protein: CASSGGAEAFF
D gene: TRBD1; clone size: -; V gene: TRBV10-3; J gene: TRBJ1-1; CDR3 DNA: TGTGCCACCCGGACAGGTTATCTGAACACTGAAGCTTTCTTT; CDR3 protein: CATRTGYLNTEAFF
D gene: -; clone size: -; V gene: TRBV20-1; J gene: TRBJ1-1; CDR3 DNA: TGCAGTGCTAGGGCGGGGCCCACTGAAGCTTTCTTT; CDR3 protein: CSARAGPTEAFF
D gene: -; clone size: few; V gene: TRBV20-1; J gene: TRBJ2-3; CDR3 DNA: TGCAGTGCTAGAGGGCACCTAAGCACAGATACGCAGTATTTT; CDR3 protein: CSARGHLSTDTQYF
D gene: -; clone size: few; V gene: TRBV7-2; J gene: TRBJ2-2; CDR3 DNA: TGTGCCAGCAGGTCTCAGGGAGGCACCGGGGAGCTGTTTTTT; CDR3 protein: CASRSQGGTGELFF
D gene: TRBD1; clone size: many; V gene: TRBV7-3; J gene: TRBJ1-6; CDR3 DNA: TGTGCCAGTGCAGAACAGGGGGTCACTTCACCCCTCCACTTT; CDR3 protein: CASAEQGVTSPLHF
D gene: TRBD1; clone size: few; V gene: TRBV29-1; J gene: TRBJ2-3; CDR3 DNA: TGCAGCGTGGAAACCGGGACAGGGAAGGATACGCAGTATTTT; CDR3 protein: CSVETGTGKDTQYF
D gene: -; clone size: -; V gene: TRBV11-2; J gene: TRBJ2-1; CDR3 DNA: TGTGCCAGCAGCTTAGGATTGAATGAGCAGTTCTTC; CDR3 protein: CASSLGLNEQFF
D gene: -; clone size: many; V gene: TRBV5-1; J gene: TRBJ1-1; CDR3 DNA: TGCGCCAGCAGCCCAGGGCTGGACACTGAAGCTTTCTTT; CDR3 protein: CASSPGLDTEAFF
D gene: -; clone size: few; V gene: TRBV4-2; J gene: TRBJ2-2; CDR3 DNA: TGTGCCAGCAGCCAAACCACTACCGGGGAGCTGTTTTTT; CDR3 protein: CASSQTTTGELFF
D gene: -; clone size: -; V gene: TRBV2; J gene: TRBJ2-2; CDR3 DNA: TGTGCCAGCAGCCTGGACGCCGGGAAGCTGTTTTTT; CDR3 protein: CASSLDAGKLFF
D gene: -; clone size: many; V gene: TRBV5-5; J gene: TRBJ1-1; CDR3 DNA: TGTGCCAGTGTCGGGCAATTAGAAGCTTTCTTT; CDR3 protein: CASVGQLEAFF